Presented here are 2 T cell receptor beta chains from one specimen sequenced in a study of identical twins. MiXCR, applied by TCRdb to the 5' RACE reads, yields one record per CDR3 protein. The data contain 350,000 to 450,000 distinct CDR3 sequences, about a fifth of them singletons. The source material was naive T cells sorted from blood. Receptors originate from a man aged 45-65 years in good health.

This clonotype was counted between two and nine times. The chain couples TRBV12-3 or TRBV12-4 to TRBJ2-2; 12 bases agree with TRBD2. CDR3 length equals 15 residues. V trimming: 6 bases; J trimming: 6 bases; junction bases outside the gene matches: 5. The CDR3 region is CASSSSGRVSGELFF. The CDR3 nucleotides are TGTGCCAGCAGCTCTAGCGGGAGGGTGTCCGGGGAGCTGTTTTTT.

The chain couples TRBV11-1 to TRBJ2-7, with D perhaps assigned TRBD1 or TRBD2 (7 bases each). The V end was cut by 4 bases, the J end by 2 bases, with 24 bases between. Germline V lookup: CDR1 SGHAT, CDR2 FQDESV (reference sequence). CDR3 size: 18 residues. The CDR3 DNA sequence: TGTGCCAGCAGCTCATTTAGGGGGCCACTAGCGAATACCTACGAGCAGTACTTC. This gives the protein CASSSFRGPLANTYEQYF.